Listed below are T cell receptor beta chains from one sample, sequenced in a study of blood T cell repertoires in COVID-19. The assay was immunoSEQ multiplex PCR, and TCRdb's table has in-frame clones only and misses some. The sample has approximately 89,000 clones, about 80% seen once. Sequencing input: peripheral blood. The source of these receptors is a man aged 65 to 85 with acute or convalescent COVID-19. CDR3s include the opening cysteine and the closing phenylalanine or tryptophan. The order of the fields is J gene, V gene, CDR3 length, CDR3 protein.

J: TRBJ2-5
V: TRBV15
length: 15
CDR3: CATSSRQGRVETQYF

J: TRBJ2-7
V: TRBV10-3
length: 18
CDR3: CAISDPLAGAYSLGEQYF

J: TRBJ2-7
V: TRBV5-1
length: 15
CDR3: CASSLGQPWDYEQYF

J: TRBJ1-2
V: TRBV5-1
length: 15
CDR3: CASSPEQTLSYGYTF

J: TRBJ2-2
V: TRBV19
length: 15
CDR3: CASSRQGSHTGELFF

J: TRBJ1-5
V: TRBV5-4
length: 15
CDR3: CASSLVPGSNQPQHF

J: TRBJ2-7
V: TRBV5-1
length: 14
CDR3: CASSSTSDSYEQYF

J: TRBJ2-4
V: TRBV5-1
length: 16
CDR3: CASSLGAGLAKNIQYF

J: TRBJ2-7
V: TRBV6-5
length: 14
CDR3: CASRPGLASYEQYF

J: TRBJ1-6
V: TRBV7-9
length: 14
CDR3: CASSLNRGNSPLHF

J: TRBJ1-1
V: TRBV5-1
length: 13
CDR3: CASSLKQDTEAFF

J: TRBJ2-7
V: TRBV5-1
length: 16
CDR3: CASSLRTGTEAYEQYF

J: TRBJ1-2
V: TRBV6-6
length: 12
CDR3: CASSSTGAPYTF

J: TRBJ1-6
V: TRBV30
length: 15
CDR3: CAWSVEAAFNSPLHF

J: TRBJ2-3
V: TRBV6-5
length: 13
CDR3: CASSSLAGDTQYF

J: TRBJ2-2
V: TRBV5-1
length: 14
CDR3: CASTSGGTTGELFF

J: TRBJ2-5
V: TRBV5-1
length: 15
CDR3: CASSSGTGRQETQYF

J: TRBJ1-2
V: TRBV27
length: 17
CDR3: CASSLGPQGSSPYGYTF

J: TRBJ2-5
V: TRBV6-1
length: 16
CDR3: CASSENWASGTETQYF

J: TRBJ2-1
V: TRBV11-2
length: 13
CDR3: CASIQDSYNEQFF

J: TRBJ2-5
V: TRBV29-1
length: 15
CDR3: CSVLLLAGGQETQYF

J: TRBJ1-3
V: TRBV7-9
length: 18
CDR3: CASSLAGTGYPEGNTIYF

J: TRBJ2-1
V: TRBV7-9
length: 11
CDR3: CASSPSNEQFF

J: TRBJ2-1
V: TRBV19
length: 18
CDR3: CASSIDTSGSALSDEQFF

J: TRBJ2-2
V: TRBV7-3
length: 13
CDR3: CASSPARAGELFF

J: TRBJ1-1
V: TRBV21-1
length: 11
CDR3: CATSAKTEAFF

J: TRBJ2-7
V: TRBV7-2
length: 14
CDR3: CASSTGTELREQYF

J: TRBJ2-5
V: TRBV9
length: 15
CDR3: CASSVWQGASETQYF

J: TRBJ2-3
V: TRBV19
length: 19
CDR3: CASSMSGAGGPSRTDTQYF

J: TRBJ2-1
V: TRBV3-1/TRBV3-2
length: 13
CDR3: CASSSLRGGREFF

J: TRBJ2-2
V: TRBV10-2
length: 15
CDR3: CASRGGGSNTGELFF

J: TRBJ2-7
V: TRBV3-1/TRBV3-2
length: 12
CDR3: CASSQGGGEQYF

J: TRBJ2-3
V: TRBV28
length: 16
CDR3: CASRRDRDRVTDTQYF